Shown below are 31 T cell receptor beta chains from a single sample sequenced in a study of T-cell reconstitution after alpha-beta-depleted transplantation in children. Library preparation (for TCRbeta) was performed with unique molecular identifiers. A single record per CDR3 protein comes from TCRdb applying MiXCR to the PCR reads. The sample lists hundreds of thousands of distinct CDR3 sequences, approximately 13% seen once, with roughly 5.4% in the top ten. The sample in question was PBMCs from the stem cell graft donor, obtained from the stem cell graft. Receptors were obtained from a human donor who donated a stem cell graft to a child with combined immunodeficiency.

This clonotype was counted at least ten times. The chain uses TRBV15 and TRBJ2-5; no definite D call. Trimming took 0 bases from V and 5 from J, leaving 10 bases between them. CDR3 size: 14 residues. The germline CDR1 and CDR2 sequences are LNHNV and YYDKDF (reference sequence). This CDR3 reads CATSRDKSSETQYF. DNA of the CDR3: TGTGCCACCAGCAGAGATAAGTCTAGTGAGACCCAGTACTTC.

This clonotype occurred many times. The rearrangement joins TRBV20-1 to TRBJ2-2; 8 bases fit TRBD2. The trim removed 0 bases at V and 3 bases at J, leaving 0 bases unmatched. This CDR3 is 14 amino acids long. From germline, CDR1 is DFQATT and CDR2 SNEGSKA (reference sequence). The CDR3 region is CSARDGGDTGELFF. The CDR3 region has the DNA TGCAGTGCTAGAGACGGGGGGGACACCGGGGAGCTGTTTTTT.

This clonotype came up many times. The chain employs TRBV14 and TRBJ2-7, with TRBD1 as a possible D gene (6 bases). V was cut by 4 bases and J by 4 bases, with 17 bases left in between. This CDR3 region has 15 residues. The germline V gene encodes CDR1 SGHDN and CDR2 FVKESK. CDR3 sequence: CASSRSRGHLYEQYF. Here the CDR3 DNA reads TGTGCCAGCAGCCGTTCTCGGGGACACCTTTACGAGCAGTACTTC.

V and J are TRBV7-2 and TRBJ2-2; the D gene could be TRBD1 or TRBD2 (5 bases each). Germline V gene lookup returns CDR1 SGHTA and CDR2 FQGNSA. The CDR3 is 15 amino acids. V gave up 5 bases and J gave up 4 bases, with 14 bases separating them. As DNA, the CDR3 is TGTGCCAGCAGCCACAGGCTACGGGGCACCGGGGAGCTGTTTTTT. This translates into CASSHRLRGTGELFF.

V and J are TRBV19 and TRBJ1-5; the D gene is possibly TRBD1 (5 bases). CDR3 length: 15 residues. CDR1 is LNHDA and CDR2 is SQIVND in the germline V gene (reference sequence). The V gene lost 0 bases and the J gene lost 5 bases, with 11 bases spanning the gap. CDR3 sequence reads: CASSIDRDGYQPQHF. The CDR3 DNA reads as TGTGCCAGTAGTATAGATCGGGACGGATATCAGCCCCAGCATTTT. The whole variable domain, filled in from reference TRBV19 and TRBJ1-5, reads DGGITQSPKYLFRKEGQNVTLSCEQNLNHDAMYWYRQDPGQGLRLIYYSQIVNDFQKGDIAEGYSVSREKKESFPLTVTSAQKNPTAFYLCASSIDRDGYQPQHFGDGTRLSIL.

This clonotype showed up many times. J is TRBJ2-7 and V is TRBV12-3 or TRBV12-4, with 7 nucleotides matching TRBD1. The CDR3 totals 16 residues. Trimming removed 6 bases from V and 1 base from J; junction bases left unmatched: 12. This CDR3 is CASSHYLTGKSYEQYF. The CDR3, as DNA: TGTGCCAGCAGCCATTACTTGACAGGGAAATCCTACGAGCAGTACTTC.

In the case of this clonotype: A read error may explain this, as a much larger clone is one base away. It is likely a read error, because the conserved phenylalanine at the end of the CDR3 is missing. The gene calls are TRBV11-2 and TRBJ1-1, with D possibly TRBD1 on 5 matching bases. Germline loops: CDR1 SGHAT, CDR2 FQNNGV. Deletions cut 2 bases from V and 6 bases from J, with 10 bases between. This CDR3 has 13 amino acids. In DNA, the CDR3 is TGTGCCAGCAGCTTACCGGGCAGGGCTGAAGCTTTCGTT. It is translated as CASSLPGRAEAFV.

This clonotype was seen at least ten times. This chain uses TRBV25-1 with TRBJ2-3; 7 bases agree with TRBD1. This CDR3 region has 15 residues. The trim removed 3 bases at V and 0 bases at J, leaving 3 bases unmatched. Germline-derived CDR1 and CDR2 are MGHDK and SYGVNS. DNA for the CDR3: TGTGCCAGCAGTGAGGACAGGACTAGCACAGATACGCAGTATTTT. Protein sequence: CASSEDRTSTDTQYF.

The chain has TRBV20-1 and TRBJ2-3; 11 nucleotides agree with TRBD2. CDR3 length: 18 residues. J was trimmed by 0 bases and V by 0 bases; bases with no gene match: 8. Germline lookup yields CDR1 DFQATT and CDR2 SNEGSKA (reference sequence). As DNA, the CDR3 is TGCAGTGCTAGAGATCCATCTAGCGGGGGGCCGAGCACAGATACGCAGTATTTT. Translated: CSARDPSSGGPSTDTQYF.

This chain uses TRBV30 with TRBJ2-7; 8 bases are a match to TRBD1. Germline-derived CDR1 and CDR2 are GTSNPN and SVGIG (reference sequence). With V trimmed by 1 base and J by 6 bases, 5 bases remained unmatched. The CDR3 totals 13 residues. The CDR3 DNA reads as TGTGCCTGGAGTGAGGACAGGGCTTCCGAGCAGTACTTC. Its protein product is CAWSEDRASEQYF.

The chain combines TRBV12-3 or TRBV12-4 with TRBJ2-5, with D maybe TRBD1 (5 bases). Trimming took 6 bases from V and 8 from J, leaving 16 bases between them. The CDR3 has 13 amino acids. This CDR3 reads CASSRTYEGTQYF. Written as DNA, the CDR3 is TGTGCCAGCAGCCGGACATACGAAGGTACCCAGTACTTC.

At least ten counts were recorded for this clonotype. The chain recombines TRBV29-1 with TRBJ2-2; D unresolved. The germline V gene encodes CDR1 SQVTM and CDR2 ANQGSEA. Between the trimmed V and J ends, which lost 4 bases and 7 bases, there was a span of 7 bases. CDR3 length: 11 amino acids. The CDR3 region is CSVGDIGELFF. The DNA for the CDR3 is TGCAGCGTTGGAGACATCGGGGAGCTGTTTTTT.

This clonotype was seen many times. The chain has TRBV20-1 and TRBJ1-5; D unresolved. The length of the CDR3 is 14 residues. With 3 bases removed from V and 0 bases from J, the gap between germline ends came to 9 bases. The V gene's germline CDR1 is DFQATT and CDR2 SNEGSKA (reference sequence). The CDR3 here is CSASLGYSNQPQHF. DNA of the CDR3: TGCAGTGCTAGTTTAGGTTATAGCAATCAGCCCCAGCATTTT.

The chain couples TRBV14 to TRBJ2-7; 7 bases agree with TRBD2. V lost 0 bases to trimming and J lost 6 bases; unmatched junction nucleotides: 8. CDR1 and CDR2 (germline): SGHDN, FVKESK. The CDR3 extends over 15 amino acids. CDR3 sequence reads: CASSQDFGLVGEQYF. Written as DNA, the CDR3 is TGTGCCAGCAGCCAAGATTTCGGACTAGTGGGCGAGCAGTACTTC.

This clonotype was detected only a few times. The CDR3 spells CASSYAGHLGTGELFF. CDR3 nucleotides: TGTGCCAGCAGTTACGCCGGCCACCTAGGCACCGGGGAGCTGTTTTTT. This chain connects TRBV6-2 or TRBV6-3 to TRBJ2-2; D not resolved. Germline V gives CDR1 MNHEY, CDR2 SVGEGT. V was shortened by 2 bases and J by 4 bases, with 14 bases between the two germline ends. The CDR3 runs 16 residues.

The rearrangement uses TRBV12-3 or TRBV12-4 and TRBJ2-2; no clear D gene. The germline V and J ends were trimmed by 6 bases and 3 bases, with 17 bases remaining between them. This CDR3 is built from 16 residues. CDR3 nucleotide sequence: TGTGCCAGCAGCCCCCGAGGTAGTAGGGACACCGGGGAGCTGTTTTTT. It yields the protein CASSPRGSRDTGELFF.

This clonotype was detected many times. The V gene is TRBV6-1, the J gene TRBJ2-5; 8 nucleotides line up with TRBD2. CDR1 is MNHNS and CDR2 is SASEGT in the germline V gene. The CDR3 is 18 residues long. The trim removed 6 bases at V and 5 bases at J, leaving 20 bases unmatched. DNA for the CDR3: TGTGCCAGCAGAGGGGCGCGGGGTAGCGGGATAGGCAGGGAGACCCAGTACTTC. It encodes CASRGARGSGIGRETQYF.

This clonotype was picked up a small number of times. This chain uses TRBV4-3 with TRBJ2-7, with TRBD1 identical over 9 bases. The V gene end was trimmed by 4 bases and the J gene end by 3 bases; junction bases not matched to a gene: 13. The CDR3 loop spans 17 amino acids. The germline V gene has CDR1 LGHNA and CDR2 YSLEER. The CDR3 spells CASSPKSRGQGNYEQYF. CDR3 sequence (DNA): TGCGCCAGCAGCCCCAAGAGCCGCGGACAGGGGAACTACGAGCAGTACTTC.

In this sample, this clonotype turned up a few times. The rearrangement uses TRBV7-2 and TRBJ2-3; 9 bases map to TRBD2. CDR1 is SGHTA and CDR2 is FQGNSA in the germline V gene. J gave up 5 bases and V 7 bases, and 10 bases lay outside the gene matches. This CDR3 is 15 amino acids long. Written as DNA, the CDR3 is TGTGCCAGCACCCTGCGGGGGGGTGGCGAAGATACGCAGTATTTT. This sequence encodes CASTLRGGGEDTQYF.

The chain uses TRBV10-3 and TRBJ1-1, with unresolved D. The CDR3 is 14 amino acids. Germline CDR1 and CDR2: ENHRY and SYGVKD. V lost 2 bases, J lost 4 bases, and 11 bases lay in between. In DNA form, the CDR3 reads TGTGCCATCAGTGAGATGGCAGTTGGCACTGAAGCTTTCTTT. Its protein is CAISEMAVGTEAFF.

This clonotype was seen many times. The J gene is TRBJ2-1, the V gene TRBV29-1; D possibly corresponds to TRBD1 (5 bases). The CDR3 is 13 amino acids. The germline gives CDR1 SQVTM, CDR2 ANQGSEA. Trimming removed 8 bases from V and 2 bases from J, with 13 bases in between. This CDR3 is CSNRPGPYNEQFF. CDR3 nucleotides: TGCAGCAACCGGCCAGGGCCCTACAATGAGCAGTTCTTC.

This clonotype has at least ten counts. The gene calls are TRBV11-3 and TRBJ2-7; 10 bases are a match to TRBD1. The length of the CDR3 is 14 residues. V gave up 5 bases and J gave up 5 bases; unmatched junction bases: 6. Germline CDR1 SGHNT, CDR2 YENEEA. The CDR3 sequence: CASSAGTGVHEQYF. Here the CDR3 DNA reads TGTGCCAGCAGCGCAGGGACAGGGGTACACGAGCAGTACTTC.

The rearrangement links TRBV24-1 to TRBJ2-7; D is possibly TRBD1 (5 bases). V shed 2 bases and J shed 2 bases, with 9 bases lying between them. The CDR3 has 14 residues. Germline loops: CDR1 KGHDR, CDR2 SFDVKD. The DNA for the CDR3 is TGTGCCACCAGTGATTCAGGGCTCACCTACGAGCAGTACTTC. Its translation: CATSDSGLTYEQYF.

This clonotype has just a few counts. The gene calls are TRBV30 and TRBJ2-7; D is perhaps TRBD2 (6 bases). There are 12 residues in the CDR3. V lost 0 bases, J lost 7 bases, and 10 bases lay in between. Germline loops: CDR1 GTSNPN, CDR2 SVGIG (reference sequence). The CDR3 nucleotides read TGTGCCTGGAGTGTAATGGGAGGTGAGCAGTACTTC. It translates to CAWSVMGGEQYF.

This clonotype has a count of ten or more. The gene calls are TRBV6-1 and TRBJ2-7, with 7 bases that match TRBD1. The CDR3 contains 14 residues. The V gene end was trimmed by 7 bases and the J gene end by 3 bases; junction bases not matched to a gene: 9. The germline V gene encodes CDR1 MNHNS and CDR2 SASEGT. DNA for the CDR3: TGTGCCAGCACCATGGGACAGAATCACTACGAGCAGTACTTC. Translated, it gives CASTMGQNHYEQYF.

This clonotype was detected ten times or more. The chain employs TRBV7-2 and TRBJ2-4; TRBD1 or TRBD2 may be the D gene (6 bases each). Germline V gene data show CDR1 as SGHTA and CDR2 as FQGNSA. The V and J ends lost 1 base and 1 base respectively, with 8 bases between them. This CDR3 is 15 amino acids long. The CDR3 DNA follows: TGTGCCAGCAGCTTAGGGGGGGCGGCCAAAAACATTCAGTACTTC. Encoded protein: CASSLGGAAKNIQYF.

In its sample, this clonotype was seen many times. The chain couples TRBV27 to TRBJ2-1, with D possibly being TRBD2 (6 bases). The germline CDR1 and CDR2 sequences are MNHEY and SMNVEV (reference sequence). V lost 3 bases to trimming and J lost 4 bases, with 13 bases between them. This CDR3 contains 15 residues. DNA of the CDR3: TGTGCCAGCAGTTTCCCGGGGACTGGTTACAATGAGCAGTTCTTC. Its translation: CASSFPGTGYNEQFF.

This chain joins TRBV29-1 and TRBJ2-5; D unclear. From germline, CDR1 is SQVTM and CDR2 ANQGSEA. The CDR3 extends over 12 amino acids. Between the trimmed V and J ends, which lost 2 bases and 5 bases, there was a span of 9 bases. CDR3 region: CSVESPWETQYF. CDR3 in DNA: TGCAGCGTTGAATCCCCATGGGAGACCCAGTACTTC.

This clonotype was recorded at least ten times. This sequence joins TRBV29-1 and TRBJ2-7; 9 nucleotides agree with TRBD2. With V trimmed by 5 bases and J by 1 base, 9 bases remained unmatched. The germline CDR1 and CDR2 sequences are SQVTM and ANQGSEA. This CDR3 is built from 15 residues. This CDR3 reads CSVRPLAGRSYEQYF. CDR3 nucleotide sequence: TGCAGCGTTCGCCCACTAGCGGGCCGTTCCTACGAGCAGTACTTC.

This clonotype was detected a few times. CDR3 DNA sequence: TGTGCCAGCAGCCTACCGACAGAACCCGGAAACATTCAGTACTTC. Translation gives CASSLPTEPGNIQYF. This chain joins TRBV21-1 and TRBJ2-4; no DNA check was done on the table's D call, TRBD1. TRBV21-1 is reported as a pseudogene. This CDR3 spans 15 amino acids.

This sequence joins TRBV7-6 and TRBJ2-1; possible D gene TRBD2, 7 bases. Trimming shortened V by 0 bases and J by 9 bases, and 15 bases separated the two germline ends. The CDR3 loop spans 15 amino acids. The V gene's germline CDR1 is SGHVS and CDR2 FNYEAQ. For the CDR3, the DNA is TGTGCCAGCAGCTTAGCTGTCGGGGGGCCGGGTGAGCAGTTCTTC. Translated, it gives CASSLAVGGPGEQFF.